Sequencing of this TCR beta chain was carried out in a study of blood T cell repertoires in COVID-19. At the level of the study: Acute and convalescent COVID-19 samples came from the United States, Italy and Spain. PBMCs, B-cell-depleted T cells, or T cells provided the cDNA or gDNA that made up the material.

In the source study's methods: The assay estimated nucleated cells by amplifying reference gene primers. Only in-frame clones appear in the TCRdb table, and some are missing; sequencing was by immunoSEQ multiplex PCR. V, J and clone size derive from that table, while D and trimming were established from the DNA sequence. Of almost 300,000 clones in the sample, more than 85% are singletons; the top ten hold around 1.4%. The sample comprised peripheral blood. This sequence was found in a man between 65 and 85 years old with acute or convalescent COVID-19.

CDR3 nucleotides: TGTGCCATCAGTGAGTCTTCCAGCGGGGGCACAGATACGCAGTATTTT. Protein product: CAISESSSGGTDTQYF. This rearrangement joins TRBV10-3 to TRBJ2-3, with 7 bases matching TRBD2. CDR1 is ENHRY and CDR2 is SYGVKD in the germline V gene. The CDR3 consists of 16 residues. Trimming took 0 bases from V and 1 from J; bases not matched to a gene: 4.